This T cell receptor (beta chain) appears in the sequencing data of a study of blood T cell repertoires in COVID-19. On the study more broadly: Samples came from the United States, Italy and Spain, spanning acute and convalescent COVID-19. The cDNA or gDNA used as material had been derived from T cells, B-cell-depleted T cells, or PBMCs.

Original processing notes: Cell counts per sample came from amplifying reference gene primers. Produced via immunoSEQ multiplex PCR; TCRdb's table is partial and in-frame only. V and J calls and clone size are those listed in that table; D and trimming were worked out from the DNA. The sample shows some 220,000 clones, 70% to 85% of them seen only once. The germline CDR1 and CDR2 sequences are SGHRS and YFSETQ. V lost 3 bases and J lost 0, with 10 bases in between. This CDR3 contains 15 residues. Sequencing input: peripheral blood. This TCR derives from a man aged 45-65 years with active or convalescent COVID-19. The rearrangement joins TRBV5-1 to TRBJ1-3; the D gene is possibly TRBD1 (6 bases). Here the CDR3 reads CASSSLQGSGNTIYF. CDR3 DNA: TGCGCCAGCAGCTCACTACAGGGCTCTGGAAACACCATATATTTT.